This T cell receptor beta chain is from a study of CD8+CD57+ T cells in acquired aplastic anemia. About the research overall: Sorted CD4+ and CD8+ cell DNA averaged around 3.3 ug.

The TCR beta profiling, which covered VDJ combination and CDR3 sequence, was carried out using genomic DNA as the template. One entry per CDR3 protein, called by TCRdb with MiXCR from the reads. The repertoire holds 200,000 or so distinct CDR3 sequences, with about three fifths as singletons. The count of this clonotype is one. V dropped 3 bases and J dropped 7; count of bases not matched to a gene: 6. In germline, CDR1 is SGDLS, CDR2 YYNGEE. This CDR3 comprises 15 residues. This clonotype was obtained from a human donor with severe aplastic anemia or a healthy control (not recorded which). Sequencing input: sorted CD4+, CD8+, or CD8+CD57+ T cells (not recorded which) from PBMCs. The rearrangement links TRBV9 to TRBJ1-6; 8 bases match TRBD1. The CDR3 here is CASSAGQGLNSPLHF. Here the CDR3 DNA reads TGTGCCAGCAGCGCAGGACAGGGTTTGAATTCACCCCTCCACTTT.